This TCR beta chain was identified in a study of human T cells and chemical hapten exposure. TCRdb called the 5' RACE reads again in MiXCR, with one record for every CDR3 protein. Counted here are 110,000 to 150,000 distinct CDR3 sequences, around 4.1% occurring once; the ten biggest clones make up over 1.1%. Whole-study findings and limits: With DPC sensitization, TCRs exceeding 1 in 1000 frequency showed no change.

Whole blood, unfractionated, served as the material for total RNA extraction. This clonotype came up many times. Its antigen is undetermined. This CDR3 region has 15 residues. The V and J ends lost 1 base and 1 base respectively, with 10 bases between them. Germline CDR1 is SGHRS and CDR2 is YFSETQ. The clonotype comes from a female donor in good health. The V call is TRBV5-1, the J call TRBJ2-3; TRBD1 or TRBD2 may be the D gene (5 bases each). CDR3 sequence reads: CASSLNLGGTDTQYF. In nucleotides, the CDR3 is TGCGCCAGCAGCTTGAATCTGGGGGGCACAGATACGCAGTATTTT.